The 27 T cell receptor beta chains reported below all come from one sample, sequenced in a study of cytomegalovirus exposure and HLA in healthy donors. TCRdb's table, derived via immunoSEQ multiplex PCR, lists solely in-frame clones and lacks some. Here the sample spans 200,000 to 250,000 clones, 75% to 95% being singletons. Source material: PBMCs. The receptors stem from a woman in her late teens or twenties in good health and CMV-seronegative.

The rearrangement uses TRBV7-3 and TRBJ1-1, with TRBD1 as a possible D gene (5 bases). CDR3 length: 14 residues. Trimming took 5 bases from V and 8 from J, leaving 18 bases between them. Germline CDR1 is SGHTA and CDR2 is FQGTGA. CDR3 in amino acids: CASSVTGIHREAFF. CDR3 nucleotide sequence: TGTGCCAGCAGCGTCACAGGTATCCATAGGGAAGCTTTCTTT.

This clone was counted a few times. The gene calls are TRBV4-2 and TRBJ2-5; 7 bases match TRBD2. This CDR3 has 16 residues. J lost 4 bases, V lost 0 bases, and 8 bases had no gene match. Per the germline V gene, CDR1 is LGHNA and CDR2 is YNFKEQ. The CDR3 DNA sequence: TGTGCCAGCAGCCAAGAGATCGGACTAGGTGGAGAGACCCAGTACTTC. Translation gives CASSQEIGLGGETQYF.

The CDR3 nucleotides are TGTGCCAGCAGCGTAGGAAACAGCGGGAGAGAGCAGTACTTC. Encoded protein: CASSVGNSGREQYF. The chain couples TRBV9 to TRBJ2-7; 8 bases match TRBD2. Germline CDR1 reads SGDLS; CDR2 reads YYNGEE. This CDR3 is 14 amino acids long. Losses at the gene ends were 0 bases for V and 7 bases for J; bases not matched to a gene: 6.

V usage is TRBV7-9 and J usage is TRBJ2-1, with 8 bases fitting TRBD2. Germline V CDR1 and CDR2: SEHNR, FQNEAQ (reference sequence). The CDR3 length is 16 residues. J gave up 4 bases and V 6 bases, and 11 bases lay outside the gene matches. CDR3 amino acids: CASSSNLAGVYNEQFF. The CDR3 DNA reads TGTGCCAGCAGTTCCAACCTAGCGGGCGTGTACAATGAGCAGTTCTTC.

The chain uses TRBV19 and TRBJ2-2; tentatively, D is TRBD1 (7 bases). Germline V gives CDR1 LNHDA, CDR2 SQIVND (reference sequence). This CDR3 has 18 residues. With 6 bases removed from V and 3 bases from J, the gap between germline ends came to 23 bases. CDR3 bases: TGTGCCAGTAGCCATAAATGGGGCGGGACAGAGTACACCGGGGAGCTGTTTTTT. It encodes CASSHKWGGTEYTGELFF.

The CDR3 protein is CASSFLRQGGTGELFF. The CDR3 DNA follows: TGTGCCAGCAGCTTCCTCCGACAGGGGGGGACCGGGGAGCTGTTTTTT. The chain links TRBV7-9 to TRBJ2-2, with 9 bases aligning to TRBD1. From germline, CDR1 is SEHNR and CDR2 FQNEAQ (reference sequence). The CDR3 totals 16 residues. J gave up 5 bases and V 3 bases, and 7 bases lay outside the gene matches.

The chain combines TRBV6-5 with TRBJ2-1; tentatively, D is TRBD1 (6 bases). The V gene lost 5 bases and the J gene lost 7 bases, with 12 bases spanning the gap. CDR1 is MNHEY, CDR2 SVGAGI, per germline. The CDR3 consists of 13 residues. The CDR3 is CASSTLQGNEQFF. Written as DNA, the CDR3 is TGTGCCAGCAGTACCCTGCAGGGGAATGAGCAGTTCTTC.

Concerning this clone itself: Compared with germline, one end of the junction differs, possibly owing to a read error. The V gene is TRBV20-1, the J gene TRBJ2-1, with TRBD1 identical over 9 bases. Per the germline V gene, CDR1 is DFQATT and CDR2 is SNEGSKA (reference sequence). The CDR3 contains 10 residues. CDR3 sequence (DNA): TGCAGTGCTACCGGGACAGGGAGGGTCTTC. This translates into CSATGTGRVF.

The V gene is TRBV28, the J gene TRBJ2-6, with 9 bases aligning to TRBD1. After removal of 4 bases from V and 3 bases from J, the junction contained 13 bases not matched to a gene. This CDR3 has 19 amino acids. Germline V gene data show CDR1 as MDHEN and CDR2 as SYDVKM. The CDR3 DNA reads TGTGCCAGCAGTTCCCGAACAGGGGGCAGCTCAGGTGGGGCCAACGTCCTGACTTTC. Amino acids: CASSSRTGGSSGGANVLTF. The full variable domain, completed using reference TRBV28 and TRBJ2-6, is DVKVTQSSRYLVKRTGEKVFLECVQDMDHENMFWYRQDPGLGLRLIYFSYDVKMKEKGDIPEGYSVSREKKERFSLILESASTNQTSMYLCASSSRTGGSSGGANVLTFGAGSRLTVL.

The chain couples TRBV15 to TRBJ2-1; tentatively, D is TRBD2 (5 bases). Germline V CDR1 and CDR2: LNHNV, YYDKDF (reference sequence). With 2 bases removed from V and 0 bases from J, the gap between germline ends came to 11 bases. The CDR3 loop spans 16 amino acids. CDR3 coding DNA: TGTGCCACCAGCAGACCCAAGCGGAGCTCCTACAATGAGCAGTTCTTC. Protein sequence: CATSRPKRSSYNEQFF.

The chain joins TRBV27 to TRBJ2-7; a possible D gene is TRBD1 (6 bases). This CDR3 has 14 residues. The V gene's germline CDR1 is MNHEY and CDR2 SMNVEV (reference sequence). Between the trimmed V and J ends, which lost 1 base and 3 bases, there was a span of 10 bases. CDR3 protein: CASSLFGQHYEQYF. The DNA of the CDR3 is TGTGCCAGCAGTTTATTCGGACAGCACTACGAGCAGTACTTC.

The J gene is TRBJ1-5, the V gene TRBV15, with 12 bases lining up with TRBD1. CDR1 and CDR2 (germline): LNHNV, YYDKDF (reference sequence). This CDR3 is 16 amino acids long. Trimming removed 5 bases from V and 2 bases from J; junction bases left unmatched: 4. The CDR3 is CATSRDRGLGNQPQHF. The CDR3 nucleotides are TGTGCCACCAGCCGGGACAGGGGGCTCGGCAATCAGCCCCAGCATTTT.

This clone was seen only once. This chain connects TRBV18 to TRBJ2-1, with D tentatively TRBD1 (6 bases). Germline assignment: CDR1 KGHSH and CDR2 LQKENI. Deletions cut 3 bases from V and 0 bases from J, with 15 bases between. The CDR3 is 17 amino acids. The CDR3 DNA follows: TGTGCCAGCTCACCGTTTCCAGGGGCGATCTCCTACAATGAGCAGTTCTTC. This codes for CASSPFPGAISYNEQFF.

This chain joins TRBV27 and TRBJ2-2, with 7 bases aligning to TRBD2. CDR3 size: 14 residues. V gave up 5 bases and J gave up 2 bases; unmatched junction bases: 2. Germline-derived CDR1 and CDR2 are MNHEY and SMNVEV (reference sequence). The CDR3: CASSTGLNTGELFF. CDR3 nucleotide sequence: TGTGCCAGCAGTACGGGACTAAACACCGGGGAGCTGTTTTTT.

The V call is TRBV5-5, the J call TRBJ2-7; perhaps TRBD1 as D (5 bases). Trimming pared 0 bases from V and 3 bases from J, leaving 13 bases between. Per the germline V gene, CDR1 is SGHKS and CDR2 is YYEKEE (reference sequence). The length of the CDR3 is 15 residues. CDR3 residues: CASSLDPRTLYEQYF. The CDR3, as DNA: TGTGCCAGCAGCTTGGATCCGCGGACACTCTACGAGCAGTACTTC.

The V and J genes are TRBV7-9 and TRBJ2-5; no reliable D call. Germline values: CDR1 SEHNR, CDR2 FQNEAQ (reference sequence). V was clipped by 4 bases and J by 5 bases, with 8 bases between them. The CDR3 is 12 amino acids. This chain's CDR3 is CASSSGPETQYF. The CDR3, as DNA: TGTGCCAGCAGCTCTGGGCCCGAGACCCAGTACTTC.

This clone is a singleton in its sample. V and J are TRBV2 and TRBJ1-5; TRBD1 matches 11 bases. V trimming: 4 bases; J trimming: 0 bases; junction bases outside the gene matches: 11. CDR1 and CDR2 (germline): SNHLY, FYNNEI. The CDR3 has 19 residues. CDR3 region: CASSVRRDRGFDSNQPQHF. CDR3 nucleotides: TGTGCCAGCAGTGTACGCCGGGACAGGGGGTTCGATAGCAATCAGCCCCAGCATTTT. The complete variable domain, with remaining parts taken from reference TRBV2 and TRBJ1-5, reads EPEVTQTPSHQVTQMGQEVILRCVPISNHLYFYWYRQILGQKVEFLVSFYNNEISEKSEIFDDQFSVERPDGSNFTLKIRSTKLEDSAMYFCASSVRRDRGFDSNQPQHFGDGTRLSIL.

This rearrangement joins TRBV7-9 to TRBJ2-7, with 15 nucleotides matching TRBD2. The CDR3 is 16 amino acids. With 5 bases clipped from V and 6 bases from J, the junction kept 8 bases outside the gene matches. The germline gives CDR1 SEHNR, CDR2 FQNEAQ (reference sequence). The CDR3 DNA sequence: TGTGCCAGCAGCCAAGGACTAGCGGGAGGGATTGCCGAGCAGTACTTC. Its translation: CASSQGLAGGIAEQYF.

This clone has a single count. The genes are TRBV6-1 and TRBJ2-3; the match to TRBD2 covers 9 bases. This CDR3 region has 15 residues. V shed 3 bases and J 3 bases; nucleotides not matched to a gene: 4. Germline loops: CDR1 MNHNS, CDR2 SASEGT. For the CDR3, the DNA is TGTGCCAGCAGTGACTTAGCGGGGGTAACAGATACGCAGTATTTT. It specifies CASSDLAGVTDTQYF.

This sequence joins TRBV5-1 and TRBJ2-7; possible D gene TRBD1, 6 bases. Trimming left V 3 bases short and J 6 bases short, with 16 bases between. This CDR3 is 14 amino acids long. Looked up from germline, CDR1 is SGHRS and CDR2 is YFSETQ. The DNA of the CDR3 is TGCGCCAGCAGCTGGAAGGGGGAAGTGGGCGAGCAGTACTTC. This gives the protein CASSWKGEVGEQYF.

This rearrangement joins TRBV18 to TRBJ2-7; D gene unclear. Trimming shortened V by 0 bases and J by 3 bases, and 6 bases separated the two germline ends. The CDR3 has 13 amino acids. Germline V gene lookup returns CDR1 KGHSH and CDR2 LQKENI. The CDR3 reads CASSPPSGYEQYF. Written as DNA, the CDR3 is TGTGCCAGCTCACCACCGTCCGGCTACGAGCAGTACTTC.

The chain links TRBV4-1 to TRBJ2-3; 7 bases fit TRBD2. V shed 4 bases, J shed 6 bases, and the junction held 16 bases outside the gene matches. This CDR3 has 17 residues. CDR1 and CDR2 (germline): MGHRA, YSYEKL. In DNA, the CDR3 is TGCGCCAGCAGCCTCGGAGGGGCTAGCGGCTTTCAGGATACGCAGTATTTT. As protein: CASSLGGASGFQDTQYF.

There are a few counts of this clone. This rearrangement joins TRBV30 to TRBJ1-5, with D perhaps TRBD1 (6 bases). The length of the CDR3 is 15 residues. Germline V gene data show CDR1 as GTSNPN and CDR2 as SVGIG (reference sequence). Trimming shortened V by 2 bases and J by 3 bases, and 14 bases separated the two germline ends. Written as DNA, the CDR3 is TGTGCCTGGAGTTCAGGGACATTCGTCAATCAGCCCCAGCATTTT. Translating it yields CAWSSGTFVNQPQHF.

The J gene is TRBJ1-3, the V gene TRBV4-1; 9 bases are a match to TRBD1. From germline, CDR1 is MGHRA and CDR2 YSYEKL. The CDR3 consists of 19 residues. With V trimmed by 1 base and J by 0 bases, 10 bases remained unmatched. Here the CDR3 reads CASSQGGVVTGGSGNTIYF. DNA of the CDR3: TGCGCCAGCAGCCAAGGGGGCGTTGTGACAGGGGGCTCTGGAAACACCATATATTTT.

This clone has only one observation. The chain employs TRBV19 and TRBJ2-3; 10 nucleotides align to TRBD2. Unmatched junction bases numbered 11, after V lost 3 bases and J lost 2 bases. The germline gives CDR1 LNHDA, CDR2 SQIVND (reference sequence). This CDR3 has 18 amino acids. Here the CDR3 reads CASSIQPSGRVITDTQYF. In DNA form, the CDR3 reads TGTGCCAGTAGTATCCAGCCTAGCGGGAGAGTCATCACAGATACGCAGTATTTT.

The V gene is TRBV30, the J gene TRBJ1-3; the D is unclear. Trimming removed 0 bases at V and 0 bases at J, with 9 bases between. The CDR3 totals 15 residues. Germline CDR1 reads GTSNPN; CDR2 reads SVGIG (reference sequence). The CDR3 sequence is CAWSVMSFSGNTIYF. In nucleotides, the CDR3 is TGTGCCTGGAGTGTAATGTCCTTCTCTGGAAACACCATATATTTT.

The CDR3 bases are TGCGCCAGCAGACGAATTTACCGCGCTGGCTACACCTTC. Protein: CASRRIYRAGYTF. The chain is built from TRBV5-1 and TRBJ1-2; D uncertain. From germline, CDR1 is SGHRS and CDR2 YFSETQ. The CDR3 runs to 13 residues. V was cut by 5 bases and J by 7 bases, with 15 bases left in between.